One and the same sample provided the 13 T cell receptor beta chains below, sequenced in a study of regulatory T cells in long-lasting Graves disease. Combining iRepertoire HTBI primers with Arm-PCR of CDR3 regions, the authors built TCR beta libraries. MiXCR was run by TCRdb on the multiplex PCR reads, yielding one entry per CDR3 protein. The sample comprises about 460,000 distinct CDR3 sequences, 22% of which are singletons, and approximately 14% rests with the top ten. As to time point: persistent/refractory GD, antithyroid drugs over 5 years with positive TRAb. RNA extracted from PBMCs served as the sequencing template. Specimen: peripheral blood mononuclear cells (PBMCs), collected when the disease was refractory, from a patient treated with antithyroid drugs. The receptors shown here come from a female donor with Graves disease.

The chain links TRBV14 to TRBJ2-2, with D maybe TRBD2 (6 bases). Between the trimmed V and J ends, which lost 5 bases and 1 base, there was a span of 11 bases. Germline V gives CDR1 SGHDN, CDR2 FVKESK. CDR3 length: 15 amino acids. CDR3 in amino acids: CASSSRGGNTGELFF. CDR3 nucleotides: TGTGCCAGCAGCTCCCGGGGAGGGAACACCGGGGAGCTGTTTTTT.

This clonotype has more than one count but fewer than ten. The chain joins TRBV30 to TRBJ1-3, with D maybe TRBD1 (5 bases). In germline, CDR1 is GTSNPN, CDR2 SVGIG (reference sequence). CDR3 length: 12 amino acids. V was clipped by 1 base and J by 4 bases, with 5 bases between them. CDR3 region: CAWSGTGNTIYF. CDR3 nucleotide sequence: TGTGCCTGGAGTGGGACAGGAAACACCATATATTTT.

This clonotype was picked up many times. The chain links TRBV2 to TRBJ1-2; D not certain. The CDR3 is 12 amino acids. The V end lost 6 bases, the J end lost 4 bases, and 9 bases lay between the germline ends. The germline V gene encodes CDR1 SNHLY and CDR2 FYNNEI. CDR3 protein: CASRGPVYGYTF. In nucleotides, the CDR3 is TGTGCCAGCAGAGGGCCCGTCTATGGCTACACCTTC.

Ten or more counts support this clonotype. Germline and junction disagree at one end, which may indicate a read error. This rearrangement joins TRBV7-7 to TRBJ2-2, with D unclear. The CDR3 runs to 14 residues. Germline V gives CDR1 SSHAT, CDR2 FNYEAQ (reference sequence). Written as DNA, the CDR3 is TGTGCTAGCAGCTTAGAATTTGTCACCGGGGAGCTGTTTTTT. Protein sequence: CASSLEFVTGELFF.

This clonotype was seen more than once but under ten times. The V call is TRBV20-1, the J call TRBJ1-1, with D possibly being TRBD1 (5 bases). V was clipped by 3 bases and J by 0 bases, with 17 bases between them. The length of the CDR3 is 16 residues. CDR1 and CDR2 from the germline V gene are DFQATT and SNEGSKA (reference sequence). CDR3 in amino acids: CSARDPGTALNTEAFF. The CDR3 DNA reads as TGCAGTGCTAGGGATCCCGGGACCGCCCTGAACACTGAAGCTTTCTTT.

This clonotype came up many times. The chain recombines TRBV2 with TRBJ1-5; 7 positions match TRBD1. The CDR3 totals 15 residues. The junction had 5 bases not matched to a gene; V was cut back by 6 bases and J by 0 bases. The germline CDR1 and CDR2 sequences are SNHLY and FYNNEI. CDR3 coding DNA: TGTGCCAGCAGGAACAGGGGTAATAGCAATCAGCCCCAGCATTTT. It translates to CASRNRGNSNQPQHF.

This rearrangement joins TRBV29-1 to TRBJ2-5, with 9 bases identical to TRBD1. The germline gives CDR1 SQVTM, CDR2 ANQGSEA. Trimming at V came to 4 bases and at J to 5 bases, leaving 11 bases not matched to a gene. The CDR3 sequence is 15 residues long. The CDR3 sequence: CSVGGTGGRGETQYF. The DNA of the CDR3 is TGCAGCGTTGGAGGAACAGGGGGCCGGGGTGAGACCCAGTACTTC.

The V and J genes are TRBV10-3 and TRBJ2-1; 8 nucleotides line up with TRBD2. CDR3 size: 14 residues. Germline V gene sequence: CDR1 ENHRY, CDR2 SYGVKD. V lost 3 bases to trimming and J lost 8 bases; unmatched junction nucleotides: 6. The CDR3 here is CAISDERGTDEQFF. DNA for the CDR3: TGTGCCATCAGTGACGAGCGGGGGACCGATGAGCAGTTCTTC.

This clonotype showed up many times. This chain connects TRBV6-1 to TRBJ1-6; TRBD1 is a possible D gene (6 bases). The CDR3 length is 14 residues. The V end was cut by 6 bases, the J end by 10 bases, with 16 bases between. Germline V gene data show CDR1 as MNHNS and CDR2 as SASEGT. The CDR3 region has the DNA TGTGCCAGCAGGGGGGAGGGGGTAGAATCACCCCTCCACTTT. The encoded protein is CASRGEGVESPLHF.

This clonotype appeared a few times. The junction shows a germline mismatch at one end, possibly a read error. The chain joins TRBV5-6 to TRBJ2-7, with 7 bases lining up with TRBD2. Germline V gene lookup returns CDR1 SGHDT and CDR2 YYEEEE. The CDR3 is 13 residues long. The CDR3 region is CASTLWRGGEQCF. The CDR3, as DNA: TGTGCCAGCACCCTATGGAGGGGAGGGGAGCAGTGCTTC.

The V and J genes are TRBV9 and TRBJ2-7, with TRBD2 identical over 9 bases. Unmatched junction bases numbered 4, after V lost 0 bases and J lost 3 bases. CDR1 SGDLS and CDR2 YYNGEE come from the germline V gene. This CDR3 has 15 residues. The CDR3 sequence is CASSVDPSGNYEQYF. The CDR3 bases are TGTGCCAGCAGCGTAGACCCTAGCGGGAACTACGAGCAGTACTTC.

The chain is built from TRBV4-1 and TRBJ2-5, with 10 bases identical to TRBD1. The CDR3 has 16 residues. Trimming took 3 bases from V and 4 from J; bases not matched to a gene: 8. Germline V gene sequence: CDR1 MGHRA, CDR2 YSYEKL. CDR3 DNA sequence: TGCGCCAGCAGCCAGACAGGGGGCGCCGGAGTAGAGACCCAGTACTTC. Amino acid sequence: CASSQTGGAGVETQYF.

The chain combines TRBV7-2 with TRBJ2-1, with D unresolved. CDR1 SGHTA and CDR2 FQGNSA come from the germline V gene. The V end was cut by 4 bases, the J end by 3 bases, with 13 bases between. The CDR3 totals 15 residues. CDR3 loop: CASSSVVGNYNEQFF. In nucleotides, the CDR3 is TGTGCCAGCAGCTCCGTAGTCGGTAACTACAATGAGCAGTTCTTC.